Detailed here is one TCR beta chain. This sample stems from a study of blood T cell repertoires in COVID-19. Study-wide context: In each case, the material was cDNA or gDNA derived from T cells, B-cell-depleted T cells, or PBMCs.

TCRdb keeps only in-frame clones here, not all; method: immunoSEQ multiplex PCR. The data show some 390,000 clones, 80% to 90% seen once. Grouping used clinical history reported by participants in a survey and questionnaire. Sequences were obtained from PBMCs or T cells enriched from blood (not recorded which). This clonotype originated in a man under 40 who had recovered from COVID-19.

This chain's CDR3 is CASGANTEAFF. CDR3 sequence (DNA): TGTGCCAGCGGGGCCAACACTGAAGCTTTCTTT. The chain carries TRBV27 and TRBJ1-1; TRBD1 might be the D (5 bases). The germline V gene encodes CDR1 MNHEY and CDR2 SMNVEV (reference sequence). The CDR3 length is 11 residues. V was trimmed by 8 bases and J by 2 bases, leaving 6 bases between them.